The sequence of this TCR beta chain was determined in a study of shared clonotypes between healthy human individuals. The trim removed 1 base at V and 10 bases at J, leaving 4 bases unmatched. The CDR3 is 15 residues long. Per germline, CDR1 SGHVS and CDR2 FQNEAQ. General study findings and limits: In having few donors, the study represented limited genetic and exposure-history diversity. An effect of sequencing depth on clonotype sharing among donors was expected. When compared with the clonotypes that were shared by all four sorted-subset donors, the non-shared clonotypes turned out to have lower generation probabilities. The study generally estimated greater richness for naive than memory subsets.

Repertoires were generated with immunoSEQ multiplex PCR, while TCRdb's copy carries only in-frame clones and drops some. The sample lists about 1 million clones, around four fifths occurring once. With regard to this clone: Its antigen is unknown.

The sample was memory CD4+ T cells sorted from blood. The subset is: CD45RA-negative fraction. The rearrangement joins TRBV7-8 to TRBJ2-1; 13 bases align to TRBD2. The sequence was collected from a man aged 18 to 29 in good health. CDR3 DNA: TGTGCCAGCAGCTTAGAGGGACTAGCGGGAAACGAGCAGTTCTTC. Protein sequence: CASSLEGLAGNEQFF.